This TCR beta chain was observed in a study of blood T cell repertoires in COVID-19. Whole-study context: T cells, B-cell-depleted T cells, or PBMCs supplied cDNA or gDNA.

Deletions cut 4 bases from V and 1 base from J, with 10 bases between. The germline V gene encodes CDR1 SNHLY and CDR2 FYNNEI. The CDR3 is made up of 15 amino acids. Profiled with immunoSEQ multiplex PCR; TCRdb holds only in-frame clones, not every one. The profile shows about 270,000 clones, 86% of them singletons. The rearrangement joins TRBV2 to TRBJ2-2; D is perhaps TRBD1 (6 bases). The sample was peripheral blood. The receptor was derived from a man in his forties who had recovered from COVID-19. The CDR3 loop reads CASSVLGQNTGELFF. CDR3 nucleotide sequence: TGTGCCAGCAGTGTACTGGGACAGAACACCGGGGAGCTGTTTTTT.